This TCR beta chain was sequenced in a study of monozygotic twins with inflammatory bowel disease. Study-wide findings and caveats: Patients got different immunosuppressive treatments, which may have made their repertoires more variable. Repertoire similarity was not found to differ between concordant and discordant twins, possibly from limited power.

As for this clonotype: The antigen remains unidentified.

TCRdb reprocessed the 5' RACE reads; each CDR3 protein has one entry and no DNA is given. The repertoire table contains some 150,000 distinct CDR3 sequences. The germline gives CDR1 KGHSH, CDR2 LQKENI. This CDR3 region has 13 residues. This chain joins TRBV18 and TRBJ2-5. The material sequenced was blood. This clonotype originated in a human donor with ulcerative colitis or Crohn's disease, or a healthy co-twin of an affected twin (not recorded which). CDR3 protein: CASATNRQETQYF.